This TCR beta chain was sequenced for a study of T cell clonality in common variable immunodeficiency. Study observations and caveats: Compared with healthy controls, CVID subjects showed increased TCRbeta clonality, mostly in about a third. Compared with controls, CVID subjects had fewer shared TCRbeta clones. Reportedly, TCR beta sequences from common variable immunodeficiency showed fewer deletions and N-nucleotide insertions.

Sequencing input was equivalent genomic DNA from CVID and controls. Profiling relied on immunoSEQ multiplex PCR, and the TCRdb table lists in-frame clones only, not all of them. The repertoire yields about 64,000 clones, none seen only once; the top ten contain roughly 1.6%. This clone was seen at least ten times. As yet, its antigen is unknown. This TCR came from a person aged 18 to 75 in good health. The sample comprised peripheral blood mononuclear cells.

Partial CDR3 DNA: TGTGCCAGCAGCGACAGGAGCTCTGGAAACACC. Its translation: CASSDRSSGNT. Given in full, the CDR3 is CASSDRSSGNTIYF. The V call is TRBV2, the J call TRBJ1-3; D possibly corresponds to TRBD1 (6 bases). The sequenced fragment ends 3 residues before the CDR3 boundary, so the rest is inferred from the germline J gene. The germline gives CDR1 SNHLY, CDR2 FYNNEI. V lost 6 bases to trimming and J lost 0 bases, with 9 bases between them. This CDR3 spans 14 amino acids.